This T cell receptor (beta chain) was identified during a study of T cell responses to AZD1222 COVID-19 vaccine. Study-wide results and caveats: At baseline, just 5 or 6 AZD1222 recipients tested seropositive.

For this clone: Its antigen remains unknown.

The CDR3 sequence is 14 residues long. Germline assignment: CDR1 LGHDT and CDR2 YNNKEL (reference sequence). V was trimmed by 0 bases and J by 1 base, leaving 6 bases between them. Clones were sequenced by immunoSEQ multiplex PCR, and TCRdb holds only the in-frame ones, with some missing. The sample includes 190,000 or so clones, approximately 93% seen only once; the top ten take roughly 1%. Sequenced material: peripheral blood, taken 28 days after the second AZD1222 dose. The rearrangement uses TRBV3-1 (or the pseudogene TRBV3-2) and TRBJ1-1, with D tentatively TRBD1 (5 bases). This receptor was obtained from an adult who received the AZD1222 COVID-19 vaccine. The CDR3 DNA is TGTGCCAGCAGCCAAGATGACAGGAACACTGAAGCTTTCTTT. Amino acids: CASSQDDRNTEAFF.